This TCR beta chain was captured by sequencing in a study of blood T cell repertoires in COVID-19. CDR1 SQVTM and CDR2 ANQGSEA come from the germline V gene. The CDR3 covers 14 residues. Losses at the gene ends were 5 bases for V and 2 bases for J; bases not matched to a gene: 5. In the original analysis: Estimation of nucleated cell counts relied on the amplification of reference gene primers. Sequencing used immunoSEQ multiplex PCR; TCRdb keeps in-frame clones, though not all of them. Clonal size and the V and J genes are those of that table, whereas D and trimming came from the DNA. Of some 220,000 clones detected, over 80% appear once; the ten largest clones hold just under 6.5%.

The sequence derives from a woman aged 60 to 75 with active or convalescent COVID-19. Sequencing was done on a sample of peripheral blood. The V call is TRBV29-1, the J call TRBJ2-2; 7 bases line up with TRBD1. The CDR3 spells CSVQRTGNTGELFF. The CDR3 coding sequence is TGCAGCGTTCAAAGGACAGGCAACACCGGGGAGCTGTTTTTT.